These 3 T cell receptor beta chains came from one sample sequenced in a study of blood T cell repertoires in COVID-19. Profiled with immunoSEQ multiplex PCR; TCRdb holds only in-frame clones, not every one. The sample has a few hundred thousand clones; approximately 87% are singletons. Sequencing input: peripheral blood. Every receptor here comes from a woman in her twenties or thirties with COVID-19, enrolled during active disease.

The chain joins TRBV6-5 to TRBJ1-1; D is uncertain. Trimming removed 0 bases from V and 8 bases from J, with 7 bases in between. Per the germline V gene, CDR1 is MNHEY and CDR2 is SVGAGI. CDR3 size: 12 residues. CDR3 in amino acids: CASSYSSQEAFF. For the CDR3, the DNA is TGTGCCAGCAGTTACTCGTCACAGGAAGCTTTCTTT.

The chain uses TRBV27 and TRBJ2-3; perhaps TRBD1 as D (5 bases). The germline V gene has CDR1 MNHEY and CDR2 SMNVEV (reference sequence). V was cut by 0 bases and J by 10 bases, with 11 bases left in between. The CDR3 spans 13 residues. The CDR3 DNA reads TGTGCCAGCAGTTTATCCCTAGGGGCAGCGCAGTATTTT. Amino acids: CASSLSLGAAQYF.

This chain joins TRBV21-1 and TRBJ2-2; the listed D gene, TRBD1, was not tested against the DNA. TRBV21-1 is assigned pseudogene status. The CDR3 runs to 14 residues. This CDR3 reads CATPGELHAGELFF. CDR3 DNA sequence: TGTGCCACCCCAGGGGAATTGCACGCCGGGGAGCTGTTTTTT.